This TCR beta chain emerged from a study of OX40 agonist ivuxolimab in advanced cancers. The method was immunoSEQ multiplex PCR; TCRdb's version includes in-frame clones alone and lacks a portion of them. The sample holds more than 45,000 clones; about 88% are singletons and the top ten take approximately 10%. With 2 bases clipped from V and 5 bases from J, the junction kept 9 bases outside the gene matches. Germline V lookup: CDR1 ENHRY, CDR2 SYGVKD. CDR3 length: 17 amino acids. The sample consisted of CD4+ or CD8+ T cells sorted from blood, taken in a trial of the OX40 agonist ivuxolimab. This receptor was obtained from an adult with an advanced solid tumor such as melanoma, head and neck, liver or kidney cancer. The V and J genes are TRBV10-3 and TRBJ2-3, with 11 nucleotides matching TRBD2. CDR3 loop: CAISERLAGGPEDTQYF. The CDR3 DNA reads as TGTGCCATCAGTGAGAGGCTAGCGGGGGGACCGGAAGATACGCAGTATTTT.